A single sample is the source of the 8 T cell receptor beta chains below, sequenced in a study of breast tumors, draining lymph nodes, adjacent tissues (dated by TCRdb to 2016 to 2018). The axillary draining lymph nodes of breast cancer patients were the source of the lymph node samples. The method was multiplex PCR. Sequencing relied on an Illumina HiSeq 2000. Clones were called with MiXCR by TCRdb after fastp trimmed the public reads at Q25, and only in-frame beta chains were retained. When rows share a CDR3 protein, they turn into one entry using the most common DNA and genes. Counted in this sample were 150,000 or so distinct CDR3 sequences; roughly a third of them appeared once. The biggest ten clones account for more than 3.5% of the sample. Sample: axillary lymph node tissue. The origin of the receptors is a female donor with breast cancer. Some clones in this sample may be carry-over from other donors' samples.

There are many counts of this clonotype. V is TRBV7-2 and J is TRBJ2-6, with 7 nucleotides matching TRBD2. The CDR3 contains 17 residues. V dropped 5 bases and J dropped 0; count of bases not matched to a gene: 7. Germline CDR1 reads SGHTA; CDR2 reads FQGNSA. CDR3 sequence reads: CASSPRGVLSGANVLTF. The CDR3 nucleotides read TGTGCCAGCAGCCCCCGGGGGGTGCTCTCTGGGGCCAACGTCCTGACTTTC.

This clonotype was counted at least ten times. The chain recombines TRBV29-1 with TRBJ2-3, with D tentatively TRBD1 (5 bases). The ends were cut back, 4 bases at V and 5 bases at J, with 19 bases in the middle. This CDR3 spans 15 amino acids. Germline V lookup: CDR1 SQVTM, CDR2 ANQGSEA. DNA of the CDR3: TGCAGCGTTGTCCCCTCGGACAAGGCCCTAGATACGCAGTATTTT. Translated, it gives CSVVPSDKALDTQYF.

V and J are TRBV7-2 and TRBJ2-7, with 10 positions matching TRBD2. CDR1 and CDR2 (germline): SGHTA, FQGNSA. V lost 5 bases to trimming and J lost 3 bases; unmatched junction nucleotides: 10. The CDR3 is made up of 16 amino acids. CDR3 protein: CASSRSGGANIYEQYF. DNA of the CDR3: TGTGCCAGCAGCAGAAGCGGGGGGGCAAACATCTACGAGCAGTACTTC.

This clonotype was seen ten or more times. V and J are TRBV3-1 and TRBJ2-1; 7 nucleotides match TRBD2. Germline CDR1 and CDR2: LGHDT and YNNKEL (reference sequence). The CDR3 loop spans 15 amino acids. V gave up 7 bases and J gave up 5 bases; unmatched junction bases: 11. The CDR3 loop reads CASTLRGGADNEQFF. CDR3 sequence (DNA): TGTGCCAGCACTCTAAGGGGAGGGGCGGACAATGAGCAGTTCTTC.

The chain recombines TRBV9 with TRBJ1-1; unclear D gene. Germline-derived CDR1 and CDR2 are SGDLS and YYNGEE. Trimming pared 4 bases from V and 4 bases from J, leaving 14 bases between. The CDR3 contains 14 residues. The CDR3 reads CASSPEVGGTEAFF. The CDR3 bases are TGTGCCAGCAGCCCAGAGGTAGGTGGCACTGAAGCTTTCTTT.

This clonotype has a handful of counts. A much more abundant neighbour one base away suggests this may be a read error. The CDR3: CASSSPAAGGSYGYTF. The CDR3 DNA sequence: TGTGCCAGCAGCTCTCCGGCGGCAGGGGGCAGCTATGGCTACACCTTC. The V gene is TRBV5-6, the J gene TRBJ1-2; 8 positions agree with TRBD1. The germline gives CDR1 SGHDT, CDR2 YYEEEE. The J segment lost 4 bases and the V segment lost 3 bases, leaving 11 bases of the junction unmatched. CDR3 length equals 16 residues.

This clonotype was counted ten times or more. This chain connects TRBV4-1 to TRBJ2-2; 9 bases line up with TRBD1. The V segment lost 0 bases and the J segment 6 bases; nucleotides outside the gene matches: 2. Per the germline V gene, CDR1 is MGHRA and CDR2 is YSYEKL. The CDR3 consists of 15 residues. The CDR3 sequence: CASSQEQGAPGELFF. CDR3 in DNA: TGCGCCAGCAGCCAAGAACAGGGGGCTCCCGGGGAGCTGTTTTTT.

This clonotype showed up many times. The V call is TRBV12-3 or TRBV12-4, the J call TRBJ2-7; TRBD2 might be the D (6 bases). CDR3 length equals 16 residues. V shed 6 bases and J shed 3 bases, with 21 bases lying between them. CDR3 coding DNA: TGTGCCAGCAGCCATCCCTTTTCGGGAGACCTCTACGAGCAGTACTTC. It specifies CASSHPFSGDLYEQYF.